These T cell receptor beta chains were read from a single sample in a study of OX40 agonist ivuxolimab in advanced cancers. Profiled with immunoSEQ multiplex PCR; TCRdb holds only in-frame clones, not every one. The sample lists roughly 66,000 clones; roughly 87% were seen once. The source material was CD4+ or CD8+ T cells sorted from blood, sampled in a trial of the OX40 agonist ivuxolimab. The source of these receptors is an adult with an advanced solid tumor such as melanoma, head and neck, liver or kidney cancer. Each CDR3 is given with its conserved first and last residue. The order of the fields is D gene, clone size, J gene, V gene, CDR3 DNA, CDR3 protein. The D gene is left open where the match is weak. Size is omitted from some rows. Given values are once, few, many or a class for expanded clones.

-,-,TRBJ1-2,TRBV5-8,TGTGCCAGCAGTTATCTTCTGGGTTGGGTTGGCCACACCTTC,CASSYLLGWVGHTF
-,-,TRBJ1-1,TRBV7-2,TGTGCCAGCAGCTTAGTGGCCGCGAACACTGAAGCTTTCTTT,CASSLVAANTEAFF
TRBD1,once,TRBJ2-7,TRBV6-5,TGTGCCAGCAGTCCAAGACAGGGGCGCTACGAGCAGTACTTC,CASSPRQGRYEQYF
-,-,TRBJ2-5,TRBV15,TGTGCCACCAGCAGACAACCTAGGGGAGAGACCCAGTACTTC,CATSRQPRGETQYF
TRBD2,-,TRBJ2-2,TRBV2,TGTGCCAGCAGACTCCTGGGAGGGATGGTCACCGGGGAGCTGTTTTTT,CASRLLGGMVTGELFF
TRBD2,-,TRBJ2-7,TRBV19,TGTGCCAGTAGTAGGTTTCTAGCGGAATACGAGCAGTACTTC,CASSRFLAEYEQYF
-,-,TRBJ2-7,TRBV4-3,TGCGCCAGCAGCCAAGATGGAGGGGCAGGGCTGGCATTCGAGCAGTACTTC,CASSQDGGAGLAFEQYF
-,-,TRBJ1-5,TRBV6-4,TGTGCCAGCAGCCAGGACGGCGGGAACAATCAGCCCCAGCATTTT,CASSQDGGNNQPQHF
-,few,TRBJ1-1,TRBV7-2,TGTGCCAGCAGCTCGGGGAACCTGAACACTGAAGCTTTCTTT,CASSSGNLNTEAFF
-,-,TRBJ1-1,TRBV9,TGTGCCAGCAGTGAGGCACAGGGGAACACTGAAGCTTTCTTT,CASSEAQGNTEAFF
-,once,TRBJ1-6,TRBV6-5,TGTGCCAGCAGTTACGCAGCGATGGATTCATCCCTCCACTTT,CASSYAAMDSSLHF
-,-,TRBJ2-1,TRBV11-2,TGTGCCAGCAGCCCCGGATATGGGGGGGCCGTCTACAATGAGCAGTTCTTC,CASSPGYGGAVYNEQFF
TRBD1,once,TRBJ2-3,TRBV7-2,TGTGCCAGCAGCCCCAGGGGGCAAGATACGCAGTATTTT,CASSPRGQDTQYF
-,-,TRBJ1-5,TRBV6-5,TGTGCCAGCAGTTACTCGGTGAGCCTCAATCAGCCCCAGCATTTT,CASSYSVSLNQPQHF
TRBD2,-,TRBJ2-7,TRBV7-3,TGTGCCAGCAGCTTAACGGGGACTAGCGACTCCTACGAGCAGTACTTC,CASSLTGTSDSYEQYF
-,-,TRBJ1-1,TRBV6-5,TGTGCCAGCACCGTAGGCGGGGGGATGAACACTGAAGCTTTCTTT,CASTVGGGMNTEAFF
-,-,TRBJ1-4,TRBV18,TGTGCCAGCTCACCAGTTGCCGGGGCCGGTAATGAAAAACTGTTTTTT,CASSPVAGAGNEKLFF
TRBD1,-,TRBJ2-2,TRBV5-1,TGCGCCAGCAGCTTCCGGACAGGGGGCAACACCGGGGAGCTGTTTTTT,CASSFRTGGNTGELFF
TRBD2,-,TRBJ2-7,TRBV7-2,TGTGCCAGCAGCCCGGGACTAGGACTCGAGCAGTACTTC,CASSPGLGLEQYF
TRBD2,-,TRBJ2-2,TRBV7-9,TGTGCCAGCAGCTTTGAGCGGGGGAACACCGGGGAGCTGTTTTTT,CASSFERGNTGELFF
-,-,TRBJ2-2,TRBV5-5,TGTGCCAGCAGCGGGGCCAGGGCGGGCACCGGGGAGCTGTTTTTT,CASSGARAGTGELFF
-,-,TRBJ1-1,TRBV4-3,TGCGCCAGCAGCCAAGATCCGTTAAGGGTTACTGAAGCTTTCTTT,CASSQDPLRVTEAFF
TRBD1,-,TRBJ2-7,TRBV18,TGTGCCAGCTCACCACGCACCTCGGGACAGGGCGTCTACGAGCAGTACTTC,CASSPRTSGQGVYEQYF
TRBD1,-,TRBJ1-2,TRBV7-2,TGTGCCAGCAGCTTAGGGGGACAGGGGAAACGGTATGGCTACACCTTC,CASSLGGQGKRYGYTF
-,-,TRBJ1-6,TRBV9,TGTGCCAGCAGCCCGTCGACAGCCTCTAATTCACCCCTCCACTTT,CASSPSTASNSPLHF
-,-,TRBJ1-1,TRBV5-1,TGCGCCAGCAGCTTGTTGGGAACCATTGAAGCTTTCTTT,CASSLLGTIEAFF